The 25 T cell receptor beta chains reported below all come from one sample, sequenced in a study of neoadjuvant anti-PD-1 for oral cavity cancer. Time point meaning: after neoadjuvant nivolumab, at surgical resection. The method was immunoSEQ multiplex PCR; TCRdb's version includes in-frame clones alone and lacks a portion of them. This sample has more than 7,000 clones, with 64% found just once. Material: PBMCs, obtained after nivolumab (anti-PD-1) treatment. These receptors were taken from a person aged 40 to 85 with oral cavity squamous cell carcinoma.

The chain couples TRBV28 to TRBJ2-7; TRBD2 agrees at 9 bases. The CDR3 is 14 residues long. V lost 2 bases and J lost 3; bases outside the gene matches: 2. Germline CDR1 MDHEN, CDR2 SYDVKM. CDR3 residues: CASSLLAGRYEQYF. The CDR3 DNA is TGTGCCAGCAGTTTACTAGCGGGGCGCTACGAGCAGTACTTC.

The chain recombines TRBV15 with TRBJ1-5, with unresolved D. Germline V lookup: CDR1 LNHNV, CDR2 YYDKDF (reference sequence). This CDR3 has 16 residues. V gave up 0 bases and J gave up 3 bases, with 12 bases separating them. CDR3 DNA sequence: TGTGCCACCAGCAGAGATCAGCCCCGCTCCAATCAGCCCCAGCATTTT. Translation: CATSRDQPRSNQPQHF.

The chain uses TRBV18 and TRBJ2-5, with TRBD1 matching 7 bases. The CDR3 is 13 amino acids. The junction had 5 bases not matched to a gene; V was cut back by 6 bases and J by 4 bases. The germline V gene has CDR1 KGHSH and CDR2 LQKENI. CDR3 nucleotide sequence: TGTGCCAGCTCCCATAGACAGGGAGAGACCCAGTACTTC. Translated: CASSHRQGETQYF. Full variable domain (remainder filled in from reference TRBV18 and TRBJ2-5): NAGVMQNPRHLVRRRGQEARLRCSPMKGHSHVYWYRQLPEEGLKFMVYLQKENIIDESGMPKERFSAEFPKEGPSILRIQQVVRGDSAAYFCASSHRQGETQYFGPGTRLLVL.

The chain uses TRBV5-1 and TRBJ2-7; D ambiguous. Between the trimmed V and J ends, which lost 3 bases and 5 bases, there was a span of 12 bases. The germline gives CDR1 SGHRS, CDR2 YFSETQ. The CDR3 covers 13 residues. The CDR3 sequence is CASSSAASDEQYF. The DNA of the CDR3 is TGCGCCAGCAGCTCGGCAGCAAGCGACGAGCAGTACTTC.

Notes on this clone: The junction does not match germline at one end; this may be a read error. The rearrangement links TRBV10-2 to TRBJ1-2, with D perhaps matching TRBD1 (6 bases). Germline V gene sequence: CDR1 WSHSY, CDR2 SAAADI. CDR3 length equals 14 residues. As DNA, the CDR3 is TGCGCCAGCAGTGACCAGGGGAGGGGTTATGGCCACACCTTC. This translates into CASSDQGRGYGHTF.

This clone was observed a few times. V is TRBV4-1 and J is TRBJ2-2; a possible D gene is TRBD1 (5 bases). Germline-derived CDR1 and CDR2 are MGHRA and YSYEKL. Trimming pared 0 bases from V and 1 base from J, leaving 9 bases between. The CDR3 length is 16 residues. DNA for the CDR3: TGCGCCAGCAGCCAAGAGCCAGGGATGAACACCGGGGAGCTGTTTTTT. Its protein is CASSQEPGMNTGELFF.

The chain is built from TRBV19 and TRBJ1-6; TRBD1 is a possible D gene (5 bases). The V gene's germline CDR1 is LNHDA and CDR2 SQIVND (reference sequence). This CDR3 spans 12 amino acids. V was shortened by 9 bases and J by 6 bases, with 9 bases between the two germline ends. Written as DNA, the CDR3 is TGTGCCAGCAGGGCGCCTAATTCACCCCTCCACTTT. This translates into CASRAPNSPLHF. Filled out from reference TRBV19 and TRBJ1-6, the complete variable domain reads DGGITQSPKYLFRKEGQNVTLSCEQNLNHDAMYWYRQDPGQGLRLIYYSQIVNDFQKGDIAEGYSVSREKKESFPLTVTSAQKNPTAFYLCASRAPNSPLHFGNGTRLTVT.

This rearrangement joins TRBV30 to TRBJ1-6, with 7 bases aligning to TRBD1. CDR3 length equals 14 residues. Germline-derived CDR1 and CDR2 are GTSNPN and SVGIG (reference sequence). The CDR3 nucleotides read TGTGCTTTCTCGGCCACGACAGGGAATTCACCCCTCCACTTT. Translation gives CAFSATTGNSPLHF. Full variable domain (missing parts from reference TRBV30 and TRBJ1-6): SQTIHQWPATLVQPVGSPLSLECTVEGTSNPNLYWYRQAAGRGLQLLFYSVGIGQISSEVPQNLSASRPQDRQFILSSKKLLLSDSGFYLCAFSATTGNSPLHFGNGTRLTVT.

This clone was picked up a small number of times. This chain joins TRBV10-1 and TRBJ2-1; 16 nucleotides align to TRBD2. CDR3 size: 13 residues. With V trimmed by 8 bases and J by 9 bases, 1 base remained unmatched. Germline V gives CDR1 WNHNN, CDR2 SYGVQD (reference sequence). This chain's CDR3 is CASGTSGGAEQFF. CDR3 bases: TGCGCCAGCGGGACTAGCGGGGGGGCTGAGCAGTTCTTC.

This sequence joins TRBV6-1 and TRBJ2-1; TRBD1 might be the D (7 bases). CDR1 and CDR2 from the germline V gene are MNHNS and SASEGT. This CDR3 contains 16 residues. The V and J ends lost 2 bases and 5 bases respectively, with 16 bases between them. CDR3 sequence reads: CASSESGGSLNNEQFF. CDR3 bases: TGTGCCAGCAGTGAATCAGGGGGGAGTCTTAACAATGAGCAGTTCTTC.

This clone has a handful of counts. The chain links TRBV5-8 to TRBJ2-7; the match to TRBD1 covers 7 bases. Germline values: CDR1 SGHTS, CDR2 YDEGEE. V was pared by 3 bases and J by 1 base, with 10 bases of the junction left unmatched. The length of the CDR3 is 16 residues. The CDR3 DNA follows: TGTGCCAGCAGCTCCCACCGGGACAGCGCTTCCTACGAGCAGTACTTC. It specifies CASSSHRDSASYEQYF.

V is TRBV5-4 and J is TRBJ2-2; 7 positions agree with TRBD1. V dropped 4 bases and J dropped 6; count of bases not matched to a gene: 9. Germline V CDR1 and CDR2: SGHNT, YYREEE (reference sequence). The CDR3 has 15 residues. The CDR3 is CASSGSTGRAGELFF. As DNA, the CDR3 is TGTGCCAGCAGCGGCTCGACAGGGCGCGCCGGGGAGCTGTTTTTT.

V usage is TRBV19 and J usage is TRBJ2-1; 9 bases match TRBD2. The CDR3 runs to 16 residues. V gave up 5 bases and J gave up 2 bases; unmatched junction bases: 7. Germline CDR1 reads LNHDA; CDR2 reads SQIVND (reference sequence). The CDR3 spells CASSRAGGGAYNEQFF. CDR3 sequence (DNA): TGTGCCAGTAGTCGTGCGGGCGGGGGGGCCTACAATGAGCAGTTCTTC. The full variable domain, completed using reference TRBV19 and TRBJ2-1, is DGGITQSPKYLFRKEGQNVTLSCEQNLNHDAMYWYRQDPGQGLRLIYYSQIVNDFQKGDIAEGYSVSREKKESFPLTVTSAQKNPTAFYLCASSRAGGGAYNEQFFGPGTRLTVL.

The CDR3 spells CASSLRAGSTEAFF. For the CDR3, the DNA is TGTGCCAGCAGCTTACGGGCAGGGAGCACTGAAGCTTTCTTT. The J gene is TRBJ1-1, the V gene TRBV7-3; D perhaps matches TRBD1 (5 bases). V lost 2 bases and J lost 4, with 11 bases in between. Germline CDR1 is SGHTA and CDR2 is FQGTGA. The CDR3 extends over 14 amino acids.

The table lists this clone with a few counts. The chain joins TRBV19 to TRBJ1-2; 11 bases agree with TRBD1. The CDR3 extends over 18 amino acids. In germline, CDR1 is LNHDA, CDR2 SQIVND (reference sequence). The V gene end was trimmed by 7 bases and the J gene end by 6 bases; junction bases not matched to a gene: 19. The CDR3 DNA sequence: TGTGCCAGTAACCATATACCCGGACAGGGGGCGGATGGGCATGGCTACACCTTC. Protein sequence: CASNHIPGQGADGHGYTF.

The chain links TRBV18 to TRBJ1-4; no clear D. Germline V lookup: CDR1 KGHSH, CDR2 LQKENI. V was trimmed by 2 bases and J by 13 bases, leaving 14 bases between them. The CDR3 is 13 residues long. The CDR3 sequence is CASSPYGEQGLFF. The CDR3 DNA reads as TGTGCCAGCTCACCATACGGGGAACAAGGACTGTTTTTT. The variable domain in full, with the rest retrieved from reference TRBV18 and TRBJ1-4, is NAGVMQNPRHLVRRRGQEARLRCSPMKGHSHVYWYRQLPEEGLKFMVYLQKENIIDESGMPKERFSAEFPKEGPSILRIQQVVRGDSAAYFCASSPYGEQGLFFGSGTQLSVL.

The rearrangement links TRBV7-2 to TRBJ2-3; maybe TRBD1 (5 bases). The ends were cut back, 4 bases at V and 2 bases at J, with 13 bases in the middle. CDR1 is SGHTA, CDR2 FQGNSA, per germline. This CDR3 has 15 residues. The CDR3 protein is CASSSLDRFTDTQYF. The CDR3 DNA follows: TGTGCCAGCAGCTCCCTCGACAGATTCACAGATACGCAGTATTTT.

CDR3 protein: CASSSPSPHEQYF. In DNA, the CDR3 is TGCGCCAGCAGCTCGCCCAGCCCCCACGAGCAGTACTTC. The chain uses TRBV5-1 and TRBJ2-7; no definite D call. Germline V CDR1 and CDR2: SGHRS, YFSETQ. The CDR3 spans 13 residues. Trimming removed 3 bases at V and 5 bases at J, with 12 bases between. The full variable domain, with the rest looked up from reference TRBV5-1 and TRBJ2-7, is KAGVTQTPRYLIKTRGQQVTLSCSPISGHRSVSWYQQTPGQGLQFLFEYFSETQRNKGNFPGRFSGRQFSNSRSEMNVSTLELGDSALYLCASSSPSPHEQYFGPGTRLTVT.

The CDR3 loop is CASSSSGSSSGANVLTF. The CDR3 nucleotides read TGTGCCAGCAGCAGTAGCGGGTCAAGCTCTGGGGCCAACGTCCTGACTTTC. V is TRBV11-3 and J is TRBJ2-6; 7 bases align to TRBD2. J gave up 0 bases and V 5 bases, and 7 bases lay outside the gene matches. The CDR3 has 17 amino acids. The V gene's germline CDR1 is SGHNT and CDR2 YENEEA.

The chain joins TRBV5-1 to TRBJ2-7; the D gene is possibly TRBD2 (5 bases). In germline, CDR1 is SGHRS, CDR2 YFSETQ. Trimming left V 4 bases short and J 7 bases short, with 12 bases between. The CDR3 totals 12 residues. The CDR3 protein is CASSPGFREQYF. Written as DNA, the CDR3 is TGCGCCAGCAGCCCGGGGTTTAGGGAGCAGTACTTC.

The genes are TRBV5-5 and TRBJ1-2, with D maybe TRBD1 (5 bases). Trimming cost V 4 bases and J 0 bases, with 19 bases left between them. CDR1 and CDR2 (germline): SGHKS, YYEKEE (reference sequence). The CDR3 sequence is 17 residues long. The DNA of the CDR3 is TGTGCCAGCAGCCCCGTTCCAGGGCCTAGGTCTAACTATGGCTACACCTTC. Its protein product is CASSPVPGPRSNYGYTF.

The chain is built from TRBV25-1 and TRBJ1-4, with TRBD1 matching 9 bases. The trim removed 8 bases at V and 5 bases at J, leaving 3 bases unmatched. Germline assignment: CDR1 MGHDK and CDR2 SYGVNS. The CDR3 length is 13 residues. CDR3 coding DNA: TGTGCCAGCGCTGGGACAGGGAATGAAAAACTGTTTTTT. Its translation is CASAGTGNEKLFF.

The chain combines TRBV15 with TRBJ2-7; weak D call: TRBD2 (6 bases). The ends were cut back, 0 bases at V and 7 bases at J, with 13 bases in the middle. The germline CDR1 and CDR2 sequences are LNHNV and YYDKDF (reference sequence). CDR3 length: 14 amino acids. This CDR3 is CATSRDRAAGEQYF. CDR3 DNA: TGTGCCACCAGCAGAGATAGAGCCGCGGGGGAGCAGTACTTC.

This rearrangement joins TRBV15 to TRBJ1-1; D is unresolved. The germline gives CDR1 LNHNV, CDR2 YYDKDF (reference sequence). This CDR3 is 14 amino acids long. V lost 3 bases, J lost 2 bases, and 10 bases lay in between. The CDR3 here is CATSSRVQNTEAFF. The CDR3 DNA reads as TGTGCCACCAGCAGCCGGGTCCAAAACACTGAAGCTTTCTTT.

The V gene is TRBV5-8, the J gene TRBJ2-2; D is uncertain. Trimming removed 0 bases from V and 2 bases from J, with 8 bases in between. This CDR3 is 15 amino acids long. The V gene's germline CDR1 is SGHTS and CDR2 YDEGEE. The CDR3 DNA reads as TGTGCCAGCAGCTTGGGCTACTTAAACACCGGGGAGCTGTTTTTT. Translating gives CASSLGYLNTGELFF.